This passage covers 14 T cell receptor beta chains from one sample sequenced in a study of OX40 agonist ivuxolimab in advanced cancers. Preparation of the library involved the immunoSEQ multiplex PCR assay. Drawn from immuneACCESS, this table holds only the in-frame rearrangements with V and J called that TCRdb kept. Clones are partly lost; checked studies trace under half to an unresolved V gene and leave the rest unexplained. For this sample there are about 84,000 clones; approximately 90% appear just once. Approximately 0.2% of the sample belongs to the ten largest clones. The sequencing here drew on CD4+ or CD8+ T cells sorted from blood, taken in a trial of the OX40 agonist ivuxolimab. The receptors were sampled from an adult with an advanced solid tumor such as melanoma, head and neck, liver or kidney cancer.

The V call is TRBV19, the J call TRBJ2-5; D not certain. Germline V gives CDR1 LNHDA, CDR2 SQIVND (reference sequence). The CDR3 runs 15 residues. V lost 5 bases, J lost 2 bases, and 15 bases lay in between. In nucleotides, the CDR3 is TGTGCCAGTAGTCCGTACATCGGGCTTCAAGAGACCCAGTACTTC. Amino acid sequence: CASSPYIGLQETQYF.

This sequence joins TRBV30 and TRBJ1-1; weak D call: TRBD1 (5 bases). The CDR3 contains 15 residues. Trimming cost V 3 bases and J 4 bases, with 18 bases left between them. Per the germline V gene, CDR1 is GTSNPN and CDR2 is SVGIG (reference sequence). Here the CDR3 reads CAWRKTGAHGTEAFF. Here the CDR3 DNA reads TGTGCCTGGAGAAAAACCGGGGCTCATGGCACTGAAGCTTTCTTT.

This clone was detected once. The V gene is TRBV28, the J gene TRBJ2-5; D might be TRBD2 (6 bases). CDR1 MDHEN and CDR2 SYDVKM come from the germline V gene. This CDR3 region has 12 residues. Trimming took 8 bases from V and 9 from J, leaving 16 bases between them. CDR3 sequence: CASGLGGVPQYF. DNA for the CDR3: TGTGCCAGCGGACTGGGCGGGGTCCCCCAGTACTTC.

V usage is TRBV5-4 and J usage is TRBJ2-2, with 8 bases aligning to TRBD1. Germline CDR1 reads SGHNT; CDR2 reads YYREEE (reference sequence). Trimming at V came to 4 bases and at J to 1 base, leaving 3 bases not matched to a gene. This CDR3 contains 15 residues. CDR3 sequence: CASSPGTGNTGELFF. CDR3 nucleotides: TGTGCCAGCAGCCCCGGGACAGGGAACACCGGGGAGCTGTTTTTT.

The rearrangement joins TRBV20-1 to TRBJ1-6; TRBD1 is a possible D gene (5 bases). The CDR3 consists of 11 residues. Germline values: CDR1 DFQATT, CDR2 SNEGSKA (reference sequence). The V and J ends lost 6 bases and 14 bases respectively, with 14 bases between them. The CDR3 loop is CSAYGGGSLHF. CDR3 sequence (DNA): TGCAGTGCGTACGGGGGAGGGTCCCTCCACTTT.

This chain connects TRBV6-1 to TRBJ2-1, with 12 bases lining up with TRBD2. J was trimmed by 9 bases and V by 4 bases; bases with no gene match: 7. Germline loops: CDR1 MNHNS, CDR2 SASEGT. There are 15 residues in the CDR3. CDR3 sequence: CASSGPSGGDGEQFF. CDR3 nucleotides: TGTGCCAGCAGTGGTCCTAGCGGGGGGGATGGTGAGCAGTTCTTC.

The rearrangement uses TRBV27 and TRBJ2-1, with D unclear. Germline loops: CDR1 MNHEY, CDR2 SMNVEV (reference sequence). The CDR3 is made up of 15 amino acids. Trimming removed 4 bases at V and 0 bases at J, with 10 bases between. The CDR3 sequence: CASSSALSSYNEQFF. CDR3 nucleotide sequence: TGTGCCAGCAGTTCGGCACTCAGCTCCTACAATGAGCAGTTCTTC.

The chain carries TRBV2 and TRBJ2-1; 11 bases align to TRBD2. The germline CDR1 and CDR2 sequences are SNHLY and FYNNEI. The V segment lost 4 bases and the J segment 3 bases; nucleotides outside the gene matches: 5. The CDR3 covers 16 residues. This chain's CDR3 is CASSGSGGAVYNEQFF. CDR3 DNA sequence: TGTGCCAGCAGTGGTAGCGGGGGGGCCGTCTACAATGAGCAGTTCTTC.

The chain couples TRBV9 to TRBJ2-3; D ambiguous. Germline CDR1 reads SGDLS; CDR2 reads YYNGEE. V was pared by 3 bases and J by 2 bases, with 10 bases between. This CDR3 has 14 residues. The CDR3 sequence: CASSARQDTDTQYF. The CDR3 bases are TGTGCCAGCAGCGCCCGACAAGACACAGATACGCAGTATTTT. The full variable domain, with the rest looked up from reference TRBV9 and TRBJ2-3, is DSGVTQTPKHLITATGQRVTLRCSPRSGDLSVYWYQQSLDQGLQFLIQYYNGEERAKGNILERFSAQQFPDLHSELNLSSLELGDSALYFCASSARQDTDTQYFGPGTRLTVL.

The V call is TRBV7-3, the J call TRBJ1-3, with D possibly TRBD1 on 5 matching bases. The CDR3 contains 15 residues. The V gene's germline CDR1 is SGHTA and CDR2 FQGTGA. With 5 bases removed from V and 0 bases from J, the gap between germline ends came to 11 bases. This chain's CDR3 is CASSPTGASGNTIYF. DNA of the CDR3: TGTGCCAGCAGCCCAACTGGGGCCTCTGGAAACACCATATATTTT.

This chain joins TRBV4-1 and TRBJ1-2; D not resolved. Trimming removed 0 bases from V and 4 bases from J, with 9 bases in between. This CDR3 has 14 amino acids. Germline V gives CDR1 MGHRA, CDR2 YSYEKL. The CDR3 DNA sequence: TGCGCCAGCAGCCAAGAGGACGGACTCTATGGCTACACCTTC. Translation gives CASSQEDGLYGYTF.

For this clone: This sample also contains other DNA sequences that code for the same CDR3. J is TRBJ2-3 and V is TRBV15; 10 bases fit TRBD2. The CDR3 totals 16 residues. Germline values: CDR1 LNHNV, CDR2 YYDKDF (reference sequence). Trimming removed 2 bases from V and 1 base from J; junction bases left unmatched: 3. CDR3 DNA sequence: TGTGCCACCAGCAGATCTGGACTAGCGGGCACAGATACGCAGTATTTT. It specifies CATSRSGLAGTDTQYF. The variable domain in full, completed from reference TRBV15 and TRBJ2-3, reads DAMVIQNPRYQVTQFGKPVTLSCSQTLNHNVMYWYQQKSSQAPKLLFHYYDKDFNNEADTPDNFQSRRPNTSFCFLDIRSPGLGDTAMYLCATSRSGLAGTDTQYFGPGTRLTVL.

This chain joins TRBV11-1 and TRBJ2-5; 10 bases align to TRBD2. V dropped 2 bases and J dropped 4; count of bases not matched to a gene: 13. In germline, CDR1 is SGHAT, CDR2 FQDESV (reference sequence). The CDR3 extends over 18 amino acids. CDR3 residues: CASSLSAVASGSGETQYF. DNA for the CDR3: TGTGCCAGCAGCTTAAGTGCGGTGGCTAGCGGGAGTGGAGAGACCCAGTACTTC. Using reference TRBV11-1 and TRBJ2-5 for the parts outside the CDR3, the full variable domain is EAEVAQSPRYKITEKSQAVAFWCDPISGHATLYWYRQILGQGPELLVQFQDESVVDDSQLPKDRFSAERLKGVDSTLKIQPAELGDSAMYLCASSLSAVASGSGETQYFGPGTRLLVL.

The rearrangement uses TRBV12-1 and TRBJ1-1. TRBV12-1 is a listed pseudogene. The CDR3 covers 15 residues. CDR3: CASNYPWMGNTEAFF. The DNA for the CDR3 is TGTGCCAGCAACTACCCGTGGATGGGGAACACTGAAGCTTTCTTT.